This passage covers 2 T cell receptor beta chains from one sample sequenced in a study of Tregs in tolerant kidney transplant recipients. The protocol was immunoSEQ multiplex PCR, while the TCRdb copy is restricted to in-frame clones and leaves out a portion. This table holds 40,000 to 50,000 clones, roughly nine tenths found once. Sequencing was carried out using Tregs from blood. The source of these receptors is a human donor in good health.

The chain employs TRBV9 and TRBJ1-3, with a weak D call TRBD1 (6 bases). Trimming pared 3 bases from V and 2 bases from J, leaving 15 bases between. The CDR3 extends over 16 amino acids. Germline-derived CDR1 and CDR2 are SGDLS and YYNGEE. CDR3 in amino acids: CASSASWGGAGNTIYF. CDR3 in DNA: TGTGCCAGCAGCGCCTCCTGGGGGGGCGCTGGAAACACCATATATTTT.

V and J are TRBV18 and TRBJ2-5; no firm D call. This CDR3 has 14 amino acids. The germline CDR1 and CDR2 sequences are KGHSH and LQKENI. V shed 2 bases and J shed 5 bases, with 12 bases lying between them. CDR3 residues: CASSPSASAETQYF. In nucleotides, the CDR3 is TGTGCCAGCTCACCAAGCGCCTCCGCCGAGACCCAGTACTTC. The full variable domain, completed using reference TRBV18 and TRBJ2-5, is NAGVMQNPRHLVRRRGQEARLRCSPMKGHSHVYWYRQLPEEGLKFMVYLQKENIIDESGMPKERFSAEFPKEGPSILRIQQVVRGDSAAYFCASSPSASAETQYFGPGTRLLVL.